The TCR beta chain described here comes from a study of beta chain features in type 1 diabetes. General observations from the study: Shorter TCRB CDR3s, moderately but significantly so, marked every one of the four CD4+ subsets in Type 1 diabetes patients. Comparison showed that naive, central memory and Treg TCRB repertoires appeared more similar among patients than among healthy donors. Insertions were fewer and deletions more numerous at VDJ junctions in type 1 diabetes patients.

Germline trimming cut 4 bases from V and 0 bases from J; bases unmatched to any gene: 10. CDR1 is SGDLS, CDR2 YYNGEE, per germline. The CDR3 consists of 17 residues. Notes on this clone: Its specificity is not known.

Since all of the isolated RNA was reverse transcribed, expressed TCRB transcripts were what got sequenced. The assay was immunoSEQ multiplex PCR, and TCRdb's table has in-frame clones only and misses some. Among 860,000 or so clones listed, under 20% were seen once. The receptor's source is a woman between 18 and 30 years old in good health. The chain recombines TRBV9 with TRBJ1-3; 7 bases fit TRBD1. Sequences were obtained from naive CD4+ T cells from blood. The CDR3 is CASSLGSGGTSGNTIYF. The CDR3 DNA sequence: TGTGCCAGCAGCCTAGGGTCAGGGGGGACCTCTGGAAACACCATATATTTT.